This TCR beta chain stems from a study of CD8 T cells in Susac syndrome. Study-wide context: Susac syndrome patients were untreated, on corticosteroids with some adding intravenous immunoglobulin, or on intravenous immunoglobulin only.

Sequencing targeted TCR beta in blood CD8+ and CD4+ T cells. RNA totalling about 0.45 to 1 ug underwent reverse transcription with random hexamers. A multiplex approach, immunoSEQ multiplex PCR, amplified TCR beta CDR3 across 54 Vbeta and 13 Jbeta. One entry per CDR3 protein, called by TCRdb with MiXCR from the immunoSEQ multiplex PCR reads. The repertoire holds 240,000 or so distinct CDR3 sequences, with almost 97% as singletons. Notes on this clonotype: Antigen: not known.

The study, taken as a whole, reports: It was acknowledged in the study that the number of individuals who were included in its TCR sequencing and HLA analysis was relatively small.

This CDR3 has 14 amino acids. Germline CDR1 LNHNV, CDR2 YYDKDF (reference sequence). The V and J ends lost 5 bases and 3 bases respectively, with 13 bases between them. The V gene is TRBV15, the J gene TRBJ2-5; possibly TRBD1 for D (5 bases). This clonotype originated in a human donor with Susac syndrome. Sequences were obtained from CD4+ T cells from PBMCs. CDR3 DNA: TGTGCCACCAGCGCCATGACAGATGAAGAGACCCAGTACTTC. Amino acid sequence: CATSAMTDEETQYF.